This is a list of T cell receptor beta chains from one sample in a study of blood T cell repertoires in COVID-19. The protocol was immunoSEQ multiplex PCR, while the TCRdb copy is restricted to in-frame clones and leaves out a portion. The sample comprises tens of thousands of clones, around nine tenths of which are singletons, and 14% rests with the top ten. The sample consisted of peripheral blood. The source of these receptors is a human donor with active COVID-19. The donor label of this sample is uncertain. Both conserved end residues are part of each CDR3.

J | V | CDR3
TRBJ2-7 | TRBV7-2 | CASSFTTGGSSYEQYF
TRBJ1-1 | TRBV15 | CATSRVPVTEAFF
TRBJ2-3 | TRBV19 | CASSLFLGADTQYF
TRBJ1-4 | TRBV6-5 | CASSYSIPQGNEKLFF
TRBJ2-7 | TRBV5-5 | CASSPQGAYEQYF
TRBJ1-2 | TRBV12-3/TRBV12-4 | CASSLTGSYTF
TRBJ1-6 | TRBV6-5 | CASSLGSSYNSPLHF
TRBJ2-7 | TRBV18 | CASSYSGGVSEQYF
TRBJ2-2 | TRBV27 | CASRRSGVNTGELFF
TRBJ1-1 | TRBV18 | CASSILGQENTEAFF
TRBJ1-1 | TRBV7-8 | CASRSLQGYMNTEAFF
TRBJ1-3 | TRBV4-3 | CASSQVSQGGNTIYF
TRBJ2-3 | TRBV7-9 | CASSLANGGTDTQYF
TRBJ2-7 | TRBV19 | CASSAGTGFSYEQYF
TRBJ2-3 | TRBV6-5 | CASSYSQIQYF
TRBJ2-1 | TRBV9 | CASSVLAGNYNEQFF
TRBJ2-3 | TRBV5-4 | CASSRMGLPHTDTQYF
TRBJ2-7 | TRBV11-2 | CASSPAGAYEQYF
TRBJ2-5 | TRBV9 | CASSARLAGGGETQYF
TRBJ2-1 | TRBV24-1 | CATSPGDRTYNEQFF
TRBJ2-1 | TRBV6-1 | CASSVDSGGPFRYNEQFF
TRBJ1-3 | TRBV7-8 | CASSLVESGGGNTIYF
TRBJ1-3 | TRBV15 | CATSRDAGASGNTIYF
TRBJ1-2 | TRBV6-5 | CASSRGKGYTF
TRBJ1-1 | TRBV7-2 | CASSFVWTGSGTEAFF
TRBJ2-5 | TRBV7-2 | CASSSSLETQYF
TRBJ2-7 | TRBV6-2/TRBV6-3 | CASSSWAEQYF
TRBJ1-6 | TRBV21-1 | CASTDEADSYNSPLHF
TRBJ1-2 | TRBV21-1 | CASSKAGTGPIYGYTF
TRBJ2-2 | TRBV19 | CASSIWGANTGELFF
TRBJ2-5 | TRBV7-9 | CASSLLETQYF
TRBJ1-4 | TRBV21-1 | CASSRRDRRINEKLFF
TRBJ1-1 | TRBV19 | CASSIIGTANTEAFF
TRBJ1-1 | TRBV6-5 | CASSYTDRDTEAFF
TRBJ2-6 | TRBV5-1 | CASSSALTSGVTGANVLTF
TRBJ2-7 | TRBV6-5 | CASIRTGGDEQYF
TRBJ1-1 | TRBV4-2 | CASSQDLAGGLTEAFF
TRBJ1-1 | TRBV6-6 | CASSPIRWSGRGMNTEAFF
TRBJ2-5 | TRBV7-9 | CASSPRGLVQETQYF
TRBJ2-5 | TRBV3-1/TRBV3-2 | CASSQVLRQRGETQYF
TRBJ2-7 | TRBV6-5 | CASSYSGGEWEQYF
TRBJ2-1 | TRBV3-1/TRBV3-2 | CASSPLSLAGGGREQFF
TRBJ2-7 | TRBV7-9 | CASSSFPTYEQYF
TRBJ2-1 | TRBV18 | CASSPDSSGGYNEQFF
TRBJ2-2 | TRBV14 | CASSQDFFRTNTGELFF
TRBJ1-2 | TRBV19 | CASSTGTMSYTF
TRBJ1-6 | TRBV19 | CASSIDRDRGSPLHF
TRBJ2-5 | TRBV5-4 | CASSLGQGARKETQYF
TRBJ2-1 | TRBV18 | CASSRGTGAYNEQFF
TRBJ1-1 | TRBV9 | CASSVQGSEAFF
TRBJ2-5 | TRBV9 | CASSVGLLGGAAQETQYF
TRBJ1-6 | TRBV6-4 | CASSEQGAQGNSPLHF
TRBJ2-1 | TRBV2 | CAKQTGLAGGNEQFF
TRBJ2-3 | TRBV6-2/TRBV6-3 | CASSYSFQRGSTDTQYF